Here is one TCR beta chain with its context. Its antigen is not identified. Generated by immunoSEQ multiplex PCR, the TCRdb table keeps only in-frame clones and is missing some. The sample has tens of thousands of clones; about 87% are singletons. The data derive from a study of CD4 T cells in relation to SARS-CoV-2 and coronaviruses. The CDR3 covers 13 residues. Per germline, CDR1 MNHEY and CDR2 SVGAGI. V lost 6 bases, J lost 2 bases, and 10 bases lay in between. The sample comprised naive CD4+ T cells from PBMCs, cultured in vitro. Subset defined: naive CD4+ T cells isolated by negative enrichment. The chain recombines TRBV6-5 with TRBJ2-5; D is unclear. The sequence was obtained from an adult with COVID-19. CDR3: CASSRTIQETQYF. Written as DNA, the CDR3 is TGTGCCAGCAGCCGCACCATTCAAGAGACCCAGTACTTC.